This TCR beta chain derives from a study of CD8 T cells in ankylosing spondylitis. Molecular-barcoded quantitative 5'-RACE produced these TCR beta libraries. TCRdb re-analysed the 5' RACE reads in MiXCR, keeping a single row per CDR3 protein. The data contain tens of thousands of distinct CDR3 sequences, roughly 9% of them singletons. Study-wide results and limits: Typical of ankylosing spondylitis blood, it appeared, was a TCR beta motif of 7 or 8 highly homologous variants. Reports say disease-linked clones showed up significantly more in matched ankylosing spondylitis synovial fluid.

This clonotype was seen a handful of times. Its specificity is unknown. A junction end diverges from the germline sequence, so it may reflect a read error. CDR1 and CDR2 (germline): SGHDT, YYEEEE. The CDR3 contains 14 residues. The sequence was obtained from a male donor with ankylosing spondylitis. The specimen sequenced was blood, either unsorted or a sorted T cell fraction (not recorded which). This sequence joins TRBV5-6 and TRBJ1-2; a possible D gene is TRBD1 (6 bases). The CDR3 DNA is TGTGCCAGCAGCTACAGACAGGCTAACTATGACTACACCTTC. Translation: CASSYRQANYDYTF.